The 2 T cell receptor beta chains listed next were all sequenced from one sample in a study of patients and donors after allogeneic stem cell transplantation. Via MiXCR, TCRdb re-called the RT-PCR reads, giving one row per CDR3 protein. This sample has 150,000 to 200,000 distinct CDR3 sequences, with roughly two fifths found just once. The material sequenced was blood, either unsorted or a sorted T cell fraction (not recorded which). All receptors derive from a human donor who was either an allogeneic HSCT recipient or a stem cell or donor lymphocyte infusion donor (not recorded which). It is not recorded whose cells these are; they may come from a transplant donor.

This clonotype was counted between two and nine times. The CDR3 coding sequence is TGTGCCAGCAGCTTGTTAGATCGGGGAGGCCCCGGGGAGCTGTTTTTT. Amino acids: CASSLLDRGGPGELFF. The rearrangement joins TRBV5-6 to TRBJ2-2, with a tentative D call TRBD2 (6 bases). The germline gives CDR1 SGHDT, CDR2 YYEEEE. The length of the CDR3 is 16 residues. Trimming took 1 base from V and 6 from J, leaving 16 bases between them.

This sequence joins TRBV6-6 and TRBJ2-7, with 7 positions matching TRBD1. Germline V gene data show CDR1 as MNHNY and CDR2 as SVGAGI (reference sequence). The CDR3 runs to 13 residues. The J segment lost 3 bases and the V segment lost 7 bases, leaving 6 bases of the junction unmatched. The CDR3 here is CASTNRDSYEQYF. CDR3 sequence (DNA): TGTGCCAGCACCAACCGGGACAGCTACGAGCAGTACTTC.